The present T cell receptor (beta chain) was sequenced within a study of T cell responses to AZD1222 COVID-19 vaccine. This clone has only a few counts. Antigen unknown. General study results and limits: Clonal diversity was possibly underestimated, and white British individuals and females predominated among donors. Per reports, nearly half of all spike-specific TCRs target regions that are unmutated in variants.

This table comes from immunoSEQ multiplex PCR, and its TCRdb copy is limited to in-frame clones, with some not included. The profile shows around 50,000 clones, about 91% of them singletons. The CDR3 spans 16 residues. Germline-derived CDR1 and CDR2 are MDHEN and SYDVKM. Between the trimmed V and J ends, which lost 5 bases and 0 bases, there was a span of 11 bases. Second doses at about 4 or about 12 weeks were pooled. This chain connects TRBV28 to TRBJ1-6, with unresolved D. The clonotype originates from an adult who received the AZD1222 COVID-19 vaccine. The material sequenced was peripheral blood, taken 28 days after the second AZD1222 dose. In nucleotides, the CDR3 is TGTGCCAGCAGTCTCCGTTCGAGCTCCTATAATTCACCCCTCCACTTT. Translated: CASSLRSSSYNSPLHF.